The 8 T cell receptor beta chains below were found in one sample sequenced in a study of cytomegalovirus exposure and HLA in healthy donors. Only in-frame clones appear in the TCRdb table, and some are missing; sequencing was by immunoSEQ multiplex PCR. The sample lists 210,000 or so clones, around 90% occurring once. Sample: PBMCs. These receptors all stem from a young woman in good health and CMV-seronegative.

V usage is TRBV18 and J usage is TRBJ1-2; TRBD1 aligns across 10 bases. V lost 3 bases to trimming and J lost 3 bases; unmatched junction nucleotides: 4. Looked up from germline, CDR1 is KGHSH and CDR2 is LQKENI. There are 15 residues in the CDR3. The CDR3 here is CASSPQGQGHYGYTF. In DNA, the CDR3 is TGTGCCAGCTCACCCCAGGGACAGGGGCACTATGGCTACACCTTC.

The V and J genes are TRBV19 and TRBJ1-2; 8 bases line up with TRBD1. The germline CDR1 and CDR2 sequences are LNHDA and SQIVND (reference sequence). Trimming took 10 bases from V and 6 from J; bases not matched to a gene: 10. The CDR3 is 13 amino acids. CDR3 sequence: CATRGDRRDGYTF. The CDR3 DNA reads TGTGCCACCCGTGGGGACAGGAGGGATGGCTACACCTTC.

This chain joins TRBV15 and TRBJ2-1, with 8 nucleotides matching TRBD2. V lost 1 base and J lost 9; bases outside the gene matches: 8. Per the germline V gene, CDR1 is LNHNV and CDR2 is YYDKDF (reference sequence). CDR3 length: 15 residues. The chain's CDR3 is CATSRVGGRLVEQFF. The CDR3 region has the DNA TGTGCCACCAGCAGAGTCGGCGGGAGGCTTGTTGAGCAGTTCTTC.

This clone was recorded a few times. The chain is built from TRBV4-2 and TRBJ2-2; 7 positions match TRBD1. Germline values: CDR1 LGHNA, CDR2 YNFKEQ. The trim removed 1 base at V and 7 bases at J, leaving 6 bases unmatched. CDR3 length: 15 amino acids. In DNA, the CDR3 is TGTGCCAGCAGCCAAGTAGAGGGGGCGAGCGGGGAGCTGTTTTTT. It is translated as CASSQVEGASGELFF.

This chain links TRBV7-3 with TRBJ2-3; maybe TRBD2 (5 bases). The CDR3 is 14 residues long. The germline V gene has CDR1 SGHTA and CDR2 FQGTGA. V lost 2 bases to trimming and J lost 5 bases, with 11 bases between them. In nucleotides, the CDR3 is TGTGCCAGCAGCTTACTAGGGAGAAGAGATACGCAGTATTTT. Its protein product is CASSLLGRRDTQYF.

The CDR3 here is CATSGTQNTEAFF. The CDR3 DNA reads TGTGCCACCTCCGGGACACAGAACACTGAAGCTTTCTTT. The rearrangement joins TRBV19 to TRBJ1-1, with D possibly being TRBD1 (6 bases). CDR3 length equals 13 residues. With 10 bases removed from V and 1 base from J, the gap between germline ends came to 13 bases. CDR1 LNHDA and CDR2 SQIVND come from the germline V gene (reference sequence).

CDR3 in amino acids: CASSFSGSSYNEQFF. The CDR3 coding sequence is TGTGCCAGCAGTTTTAGCGGGAGCTCCTACAATGAGCAGTTCTTC. This rearrangement joins TRBV11-2 to TRBJ2-1; 9 bases agree with TRBD2. The CDR3 runs 15 residues. V was clipped by 6 bases and J by 0 bases; unmatched bases: 3. Germline V gene data show CDR1 as SGHAT and CDR2 as FQNNGV.

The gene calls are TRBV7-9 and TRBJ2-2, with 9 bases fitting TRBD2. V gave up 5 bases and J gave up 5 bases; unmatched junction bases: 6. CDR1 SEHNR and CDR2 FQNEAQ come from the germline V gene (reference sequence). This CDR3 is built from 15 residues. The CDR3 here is CASSSLAGWTGELFF. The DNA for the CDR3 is TGTGCCAGCAGCAGTCTAGCGGGATGGACCGGGGAGCTGTTTTTT.